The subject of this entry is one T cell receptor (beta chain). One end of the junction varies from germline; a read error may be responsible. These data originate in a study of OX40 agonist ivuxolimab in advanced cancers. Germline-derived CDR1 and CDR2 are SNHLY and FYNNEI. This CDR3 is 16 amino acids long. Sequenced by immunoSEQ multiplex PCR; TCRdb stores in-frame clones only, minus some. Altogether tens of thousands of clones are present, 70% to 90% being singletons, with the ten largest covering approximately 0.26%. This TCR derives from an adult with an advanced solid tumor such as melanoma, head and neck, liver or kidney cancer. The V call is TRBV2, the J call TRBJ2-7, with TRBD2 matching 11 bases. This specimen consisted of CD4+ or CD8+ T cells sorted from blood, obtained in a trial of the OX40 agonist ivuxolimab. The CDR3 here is CTSSDRASGGNYEQYF. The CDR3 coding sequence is TGTACCAGCAGTGACCGCGCTAGCGGGGGGAACTACGAGCAGTACTTC.